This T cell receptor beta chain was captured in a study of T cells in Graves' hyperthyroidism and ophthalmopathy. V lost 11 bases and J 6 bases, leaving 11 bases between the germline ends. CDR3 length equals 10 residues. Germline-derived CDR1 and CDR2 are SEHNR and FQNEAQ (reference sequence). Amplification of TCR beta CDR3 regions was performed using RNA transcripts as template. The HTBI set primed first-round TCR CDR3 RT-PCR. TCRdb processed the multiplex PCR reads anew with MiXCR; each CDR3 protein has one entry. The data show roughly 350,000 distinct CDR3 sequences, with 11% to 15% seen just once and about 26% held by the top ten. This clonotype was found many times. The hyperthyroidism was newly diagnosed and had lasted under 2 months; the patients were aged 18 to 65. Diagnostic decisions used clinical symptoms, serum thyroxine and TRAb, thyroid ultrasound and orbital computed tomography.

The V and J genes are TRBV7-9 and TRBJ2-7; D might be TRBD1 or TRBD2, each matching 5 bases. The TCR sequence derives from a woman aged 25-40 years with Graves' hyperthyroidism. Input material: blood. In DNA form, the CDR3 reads TGTGCCGAGATGGGGACCGAGCAGTACTTC. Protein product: CAEMGTEQYF.